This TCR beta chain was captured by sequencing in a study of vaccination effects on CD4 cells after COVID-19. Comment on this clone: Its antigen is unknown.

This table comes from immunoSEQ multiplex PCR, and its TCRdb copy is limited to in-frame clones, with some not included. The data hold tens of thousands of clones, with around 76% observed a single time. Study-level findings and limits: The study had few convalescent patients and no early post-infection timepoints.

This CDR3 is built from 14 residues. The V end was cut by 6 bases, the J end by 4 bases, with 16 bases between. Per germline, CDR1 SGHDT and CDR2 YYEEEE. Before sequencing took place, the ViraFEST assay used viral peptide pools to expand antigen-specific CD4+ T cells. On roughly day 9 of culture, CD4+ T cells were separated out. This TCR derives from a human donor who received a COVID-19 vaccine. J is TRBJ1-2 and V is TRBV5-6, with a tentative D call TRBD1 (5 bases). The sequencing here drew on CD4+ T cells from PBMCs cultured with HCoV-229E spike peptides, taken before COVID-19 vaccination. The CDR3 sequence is CASTYKGPGYGYTF. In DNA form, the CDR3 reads TGTGCCAGCACCTACAAGGGGCCTGGCTATGGCTACACCTTC.